The rows below give T cell receptor beta chains drawn from one sample of a study of T-cell memory formation after mild COVID-19. In TCRdb, the 5' RACE reads were re-called with MiXCR into one record per CDR3 protein. The sample records about 400,000 distinct CDR3 sequences, about 20% being singletons. Sequencing was done on a sample of PBMCs or a T cell subset sorted from them (not recorded which). These receptors all stem from a man younger than 35 who had mild COVID-19 (a few samples of this study predate the infection). Cell type and time point are not known. Both conserved end residues are part of each CDR3. Fields, in order: CDR3 protein, J gene, V gene, D gene. A D gene is named only where the DNA matches it firmly.

CDR3 protein: CASSPSSPGTEAFF
J gene: TRBJ1-1
V gene: TRBV12-3/TRBV12-4
D gene: .

CDR3 protein: CASTVTDPNTEAFF
J gene: TRBJ1-1
V gene: TRBV6-6
D gene: .

CDR3 protein: CASSLRPWELFF
J gene: TRBJ2-2
V gene: TRBV11-2
D gene: .

CDR3 protein: CASRRFRGPNTEAFF
J gene: TRBJ1-1
V gene: TRBV5-1
D gene: TRBD1

CDR3 protein: CASSLGASSTDTQYF
J gene: TRBJ2-3
V gene: TRBV7-9
D gene: .

CDR3 protein: CASRPGGSARDTQYF
J gene: TRBJ2-3
V gene: TRBV6-5
D gene: .

CDR3 protein: CASSSGGAGPEKLFF
J gene: TRBJ1-4
V gene: TRBV28
D gene: .

CDR3 protein: CASSVGFRNTEAFF
J gene: TRBJ1-1
V gene: TRBV9
D gene: .

CDR3 protein: CASRAIGVINQPQHF
J gene: TRBJ1-5
V gene: TRBV6-1
D gene: .

CDR3 protein: CASSRGAGYNEQFF
J gene: TRBJ2-1
V gene: TRBV3-1
D gene: TRBD2

CDR3 protein: CASSLPGGSRNSPLHF
J gene: TRBJ1-6
V gene: TRBV11-1
D gene: TRBD1

CDR3 protein: CASSSWTGGSYGYTF
J gene: TRBJ1-2
V gene: TRBV5-6
D gene: TRBD1

CDR3 protein: CASSILADHETQYF
J gene: TRBJ2-5
V gene: TRBV9
D gene: TRBD2

CDR3 protein: CASSSPVAGNEQFF
J gene: TRBJ2-1
V gene: TRBV7-8
D gene: .

CDR3 protein: CARSPRAGGSEKLFF
J gene: TRBJ1-4
V gene: TRBV6-5
D gene: .

CDR3 protein: CASSLGGWSAKNIQYF
J gene: TRBJ2-4
V gene: TRBV7-9
D gene: .

CDR3 protein: CASSKAGSPNTDTQYF
J gene: TRBJ2-3
V gene: TRBV21-1
D gene: .

CDR3 protein: CASSQDQGQAWTEAFF
J gene: TRBJ1-1
V gene: TRBV4-1
D gene: .

CDR3 protein: CSARDQHLTEAFF
J gene: TRBJ1-1
V gene: TRBV20-1
D gene: .

CDR3 protein: CASTLRGHSYNSPLHF
J gene: TRBJ1-6
V gene: TRBV12-3/TRBV12-4
D gene: .

CDR3 protein: CASSLRGGRESRQPQHF
J gene: TRBJ1-5
V gene: TRBV12-3/TRBV12-4
D gene: .

CDR3 protein: CASSPQVDNEQFF
J gene: TRBJ2-1
V gene: TRBV7-2
D gene: .

CDR3 protein: CASSSQQGLGTEAFF
J gene: TRBJ1-1
V gene: TRBV7-2
D gene: .

CDR3 protein: CASSPFSAVNSGNTIYF
J gene: TRBJ1-3
V gene: TRBV18
D gene: .

CDR3 protein: CASTDSLSTDTQYF
J gene: TRBJ2-3
V gene: TRBV28
D gene: .

CDR3 protein: CASSTGTSSYNEQFF
J gene: TRBJ2-1
V gene: TRBV7-6
D gene: .

CDR3 protein: CASSIAGRGPLYNEQFF
J gene: TRBJ2-1
V gene: TRBV9
D gene: .

CDR3 protein: CASSFPSLGETQYF
J gene: TRBJ2-5
V gene: TRBV7-9
D gene: .

CDR3 protein: CATREGRSTDTQYF
J gene: TRBJ2-3
V gene: TRBV3-1
D gene: .

CDR3 protein: CAAGGPGMGNEQFF
J gene: TRBJ2-1
V gene: TRBV7-9
D gene: TRBD2

CDR3 protein: CASSMAQWGQPQHF
J gene: TRBJ1-5
V gene: TRBV19
D gene: .

CDR3 protein: CAISELQGDQPQHF
J gene: TRBJ1-5
V gene: TRBV10-3
D gene: .

CDR3 protein: CASSESWDRGYGYTF
J gene: TRBJ1-2
V gene: TRBV25-1
D gene: TRBD1

CDR3 protein: CASSPTSGGLDTGELFF
J gene: TRBJ2-2
V gene: TRBV7-2
D gene: TRBD2

CDR3 protein: CASSGRGGMNTEAFF
J gene: TRBJ1-1
V gene: TRBV9
D gene: .

CDR3 protein: CASNPWRGPQETQYF
J gene: TRBJ2-5
V gene: TRBV5-1
D gene: .

CDR3 protein: CASSSTGRVPRSTF
J gene: TRBJ1-1
V gene: TRBV7-2
D gene: TRBD1

CDR3 protein: CASSEFNTEAFF
J gene: TRBJ1-1
V gene: TRBV25-1
D gene: .

CDR3 protein: CASSVEAWTGGFTDTQYF
J gene: TRBJ2-3
V gene: TRBV9
D gene: TRBD1

CDR3 protein: CASSLDHGVYGYTF
J gene: TRBJ1-2
V gene: TRBV12-3/TRBV12-4
D gene: .

CDR3 protein: CASSRSSRDNNKHEQYF
J gene: TRBJ2-7
V gene: TRBV4-1
D gene: .

CDR3 protein: CASSFPPRAVSYNEQFF
J gene: TRBJ2-1
V gene: TRBV7-9
D gene: .

CDR3 protein: CASSFPGLGNTDTQYF
J gene: TRBJ2-3
V gene: TRBV5-6
D gene: .

CDR3 protein: CASSLGQGSKDTQYF
J gene: TRBJ2-3
V gene: TRBV7-9
D gene: TRBD1

CDR3 protein: CASSLAPTGATQYF
J gene: TRBJ2-3
V gene: TRBV7-2
D gene: .

CDR3 protein: CSASPGAGNTIYF
J gene: TRBJ1-3
V gene: TRBV20-1
D gene: .

CDR3 protein: CASSHLAGGASGELFF
J gene: TRBJ2-2
V gene: TRBV4-1
D gene: TRBD2

CDR3 protein: CASSPRDSHSTDTQYF
J gene: TRBJ2-3
V gene: TRBV7-3
D gene: .

CDR3 protein: CASMDGGGNEQYF
J gene: TRBJ2-7
V gene: TRBV19
D gene: .

CDR3 protein: CASSLSLAGGRVWFF
J gene: TRBJ2-1
V gene: TRBV7-2
D gene: TRBD2

CDR3 protein: CASSQDGAGPYTGELFF
J gene: TRBJ2-2
V gene: TRBV3-1
D gene: .

CDR3 protein: CASRPDRDEQFF
J gene: TRBJ2-1
V gene: TRBV11-2
D gene: TRBD1

CDR3 protein: CASTEYNEQFF
J gene: TRBJ2-1
V gene: TRBV2
D gene: .

CDR3 protein: CASSQVSGTGANVLTF
J gene: TRBJ2-6
V gene: TRBV4-3
D gene: .

CDR3 protein: CASSLLALPRTDTQYF
J gene: TRBJ2-3
V gene: TRBV7-2
D gene: .